Sequencing of this T cell receptor (beta chain) was carried out in a study of shared clonotypes between healthy human individuals. Study-level results: Read depth was anticipated to influence clonotype sharing among donors. Donor scarcity curtailed the genetic and exposure-history diversity represented herein. Shared across a handful of donors were around 5% of the naive CD4 clonotypes.

Concerning this clone: What it binds is unknown.

The DNA input per sorted-subset replicate PCR was roughly 180 ng, corresponding to some 30,000 T cell genomes. Some clones are missing from TCRdb's copy, which holds only in-frame ones; the method was immunoSEQ multiplex PCR. The table includes about 660,000 clones, less than 85% detected once. Germline CDR1 SGHDN, CDR2 FVKESK. The V and J ends lost 1 base and 1 base respectively, with 8 bases between them. This CDR3 has 16 amino acids. Sequencing was performed on memory CD4+ T cells sorted from blood. Subset defined: CD45RA-negative fraction. The chain combines TRBV14 with TRBJ2-6; no firm D call. The TCR was taken from a woman under 40 in good health. The CDR3 region is CASSQGGWSGANVLTF. In DNA form, the CDR3 reads TGTGCCAGCAGCCAAGGGGGTTGGTCTGGGGCCAACGTCCTGACTTTC. The full variable domain, with the rest looked up from reference TRBV14 and TRBJ2-6, is EAGVTQFPSHSVIEKGQTVTLRCDPISGHDNLYWYRRVMGKEIKFLLHFVKESKQDESGMPNNRFLAERTGGTYSTLKVQPAELEDSGVYFCASSQGGWSGANVLTFGAGSRLTVL.